The 27 T cell receptor beta chains listed next were all sequenced from one sample in a study of T cell responses to AZD1222 COVID-19 vaccine. Here immunoSEQ multiplex PCR was the method, and the copy in TCRdb shows in-frame clones only, minus some. This sample has under 200,000 clones, with around nine tenths found just once. The sample here was peripheral blood, taken 28 days after the second AZD1222 dose. These receptors all come from an adult who received the AZD1222 COVID-19 vaccine.

The chain is built from TRBV14 and TRBJ1-6; possibly TRBD1 for D (6 bases). Germline V gene sequence: CDR1 SGHDN, CDR2 FVKESK. The CDR3 extends over 14 amino acids. Trimming stripped 1 base from V and 10 bases from J, with 11 bases between. The chain's CDR3 is CASSQVQGNSPLHF. As DNA, the CDR3 is TGTGCCAGCAGCCAAGTACAGGGAAACTCACCCCTCCACTTT. Variable domain in full (rest from reference TRBV14 and TRBJ1-6): EAGVTQFPSHSVIEKGQTVTLRCDPISGHDNLYWYRRVMGKEIKFLLHFVKESKQDESGMPNNRFLAERTGGTYSTLKVQPAELEDSGVYFCASSQVQGNSPLHFGNGTRLTVT.

The chain combines TRBV9 with TRBJ2-3, with D perhaps TRBD2 (7 bases). This CDR3 has 16 residues. Germline CDR1 and CDR2: SGDLS and YYNGEE. V lost 3 bases to trimming and J lost 0 bases, with 14 bases between them. The CDR3 loop reads CASSARGAGSTDTQYF. As DNA, the CDR3 is TGTGCCAGCAGCGCCCGGGGGGCTGGGAGCACAGATACGCAGTATTTT. The whole variable domain, remainder taken from reference TRBV9 and TRBJ2-3, is DSGVTQTPKHLITATGQRVTLRCSPRSGDLSVYWYQQSLDQGLQFLIQYYNGEERAKGNILERFSAQQFPDLHSELNLSSLELGDSALYFCASSARGAGSTDTQYFGPGTRLTVL.

The rearrangement links TRBV25-1 to TRBJ1-2, with TRBD1 as a possible D gene (6 bases). The CDR3 runs 14 residues. Germline CDR1 is MGHDK and CDR2 is SYGVNS. V shed 6 bases and J shed 4 bases, with 15 bases lying between them. CDR3 bases: TGTGCCAGCAGGAGGGGGGGCCAAGGCTATGGCTACACCTTC. It encodes CASRRGGQGYGYTF.

The chain has TRBV7-6 and TRBJ1-5; a possible D gene is TRBD1 (5 bases). The germline V gene encodes CDR1 SGHVS and CDR2 FNYEAQ. V lost 5 bases to trimming and J lost 0 bases, with 8 bases between them. The CDR3 has 14 amino acids. In nucleotides, the CDR3 is TGTGCCAGCAGCCAAGGGGCTAGCAATCAGCCCCAGCATTTT. Translation: CASSQGASNQPQHF. Full variable domain (remainder filled in from reference TRBV7-6 and TRBJ1-5): GAGVSQSPRYKVTKRGQDVALRCDPISGHVSLYWYRQALGQGPEFLTYFNYEAQQDKSGLPNDRFSAERPEGSISTLTIQRTEQRDSAMYRCASSQGASNQPQHFGDGTRLSIL.

V and J are TRBV6-5 and TRBJ1-1, with D possibly matching TRBD1 (5 bases). Germline V gives CDR1 MNHEY, CDR2 SVGAGI. The CDR3 runs to 15 residues. The V gene lost 0 bases and the J gene lost 4 bases, with 12 bases spanning the gap. CDR3 sequence reads: CASSYSGGVSTEAFF. CDR3 nucleotide sequence: TGTGCCAGCAGTTACTCGGGGGGTGTCAGCACTGAAGCTTTCTTT.

V is TRBV30 and J is TRBJ1-3, with D perhaps TRBD1 (6 bases). Looked up from germline, CDR1 is GTSNPN and CDR2 is SVGIG (reference sequence). This CDR3 is built from 15 residues. Between the trimmed V and J ends, which lost 7 bases and 1 base, there was a span of 17 bases. The CDR3 DNA is TGTGCCTCCGAACGGGGGGGCTCATCTGGAAACACCATATATTTT. Encoded protein: CASERGGSSGNTIYF.

V gene TRBV5-1 combines with J gene TRBJ1-1; the D is unclear. Per the germline V gene, CDR1 is SGHRS and CDR2 is YFSETQ. Deletions cut 0 bases from V and 3 bases from J, with 3 bases between. The CDR3 totals 12 residues. This CDR3 reads CASSLGDTEAFF. The DNA for the CDR3 is TGCGCCAGCAGCTTGGGTGACACTGAAGCTTTCTTT.

The rearrangement joins TRBV5-4 to TRBJ1-4; 7 bases match TRBD1. Trimming cost V 3 bases and J 7 bases; bases outside gene matches: 15. Germline CDR1 is SGHNT and CDR2 is YYREEE (reference sequence). The CDR3 extends over 17 amino acids. CDR3 in amino acids: CASSSTGDMGAVEKLFF. DNA of the CDR3: TGTGCCAGCAGCTCCACAGGGGATATGGGTGCGGTTGAAAAACTGTTTTTT.

V gene TRBV7-9 combines with J gene TRBJ1-2, with TRBD1 as a possible D gene (5 bases). The CDR3 runs 17 residues. The V gene lost 0 bases and the J gene lost 0 bases, with 14 bases spanning the gap. CDR1 is SEHNR and CDR2 is FQNEAQ in the germline V gene (reference sequence). In nucleotides, the CDR3 is TGTGCCAGCAGCTTAGCCCCAGGGACGGTAGCTAACTATGGCTACACCTTC. Encoded protein: CASSLAPGTVANYGYTF.

The DNA for the CDR3 is TGCGCCAGCAGTTCGACAGGTTCGCATGGCTACACCTTC. Amino acid sequence: CASSSTGSHGYTF. V is TRBV5-1 and J is TRBJ1-2, with a possible D match to TRBD1 (6 bases). CDR3 size: 13 residues. CDR1 and CDR2 from the germline V gene are SGHRS and YFSETQ. The V and J ends lost 5 bases and 6 bases respectively, with 14 bases between them.

This chain connects TRBV6-5 to TRBJ1-2; possible D gene TRBD1, 6 bases. The CDR3 has 15 amino acids. Germline V gene sequence: CDR1 MNHEY, CDR2 SVGAGI. Trimming pared 0 bases from V and 4 bases from J, leaving 12 bases between. CDR3 bases: TGTGCCAGCAGTTACTCCAGGGCAGGGGCCTATGGCTACACCTTC. Its protein product is CASSYSRAGAYGYTF.

The chain recombines TRBV6-5 with TRBJ2-2; D is ambiguous. V lost 7 bases and J 7 bases, leaving 7 bases between the germline ends. From germline, CDR1 is MNHEY and CDR2 SVGAGI. The CDR3 loop spans 11 amino acids. The CDR3: CASTLGGELFF. CDR3 DNA sequence: TGTGCCAGCACCTTGGGCGGGGAGCTGTTTTTT.

V and J are TRBV7-9 and TRBJ2-7, with D tentatively TRBD1 or TRBD2 (6 bases each). Germline V lookup: CDR1 SEHNR, CDR2 FQNEAQ (reference sequence). The CDR3 sequence is 13 residues long. V was shortened by 5 bases and J by 3 bases, with 11 bases between the two germline ends. The CDR3 protein is CASSPGAGYEQYF. The CDR3 region has the DNA TGTGCCAGCAGCCCGGGGGCAGGCTACGAGCAGTACTTC.

The V and J genes are TRBV5-5 and TRBJ2-1, with 12 bases aligning to TRBD2. The V segment lost 1 base and the J segment 8 bases; nucleotides outside the gene matches: 7. CDR1 is SGHKS and CDR2 is YYEKEE in the germline V gene (reference sequence). This CDR3 comprises 16 residues. The CDR3 region has the DNA TGTGCCAGCAGCTTGTGGGCTAGCGGGGGGGCCTATGAGCAGTTCTTC. This translates into CASSLWASGGAYEQFF.

J is TRBJ1-1 and V is TRBV27; D not certain. The germline V gene has CDR1 MNHEY and CDR2 SMNVEV (reference sequence). The CDR3 consists of 12 residues. The V end lost 3 bases, the J end lost 8 bases, and 10 bases lay between the germline ends. CDR3 bases: TGTGCCAGCAGTTTGGTAGGTCAGGAAGCTTTCTTT. Translated, it gives CASSLVGQEAFF.

This chain uses TRBV18 with TRBJ2-1, with TRBD2 matching over 12 bases. V was clipped by 5 bases and J by 9 bases; unmatched bases: 11. The CDR3 has 16 amino acids. Per the germline V gene, CDR1 is KGHSH and CDR2 is LQKENI. This CDR3 reads CASSVGLAGHGAEQFF. DNA for the CDR3: TGTGCCAGCTCAGTTGGACTAGCGGGGCACGGGGCTGAGCAGTTCTTC.

The rearrangement links TRBV2 to TRBJ1-6, with 7 bases that match TRBD1. Trimming cost V 3 bases and J 9 bases; bases outside gene matches: 5. Germline assignment: CDR1 SNHLY and CDR2 FYNNEI. The CDR3 extends over 14 amino acids. CDR3 loop: CASSDRGLGSPLHF. As DNA, the CDR3 is TGTGCCAGCAGTGATAGGGGGCTCGGTTCACCCCTCCACTTT.

This chain links TRBV10-1 with TRBJ2-1; D is undetermined. Trimming pared 4 bases from V and 8 bases from J, leaving 15 bases between. Germline V gene data show CDR1 as WNHNN and CDR2 as SYGVQD (reference sequence). This CDR3 has 14 amino acids. This chain's CDR3 is CASSVSVVGDEQFF. The CDR3 coding sequence is TGCGCCAGCAGTGTGAGTGTAGTGGGCGATGAGCAGTTCTTC.

The chain carries TRBV6-5 and TRBJ1-4, with a weak D call TRBD1 (5 bases). V lost 5 bases to trimming and J lost 6 bases, with 13 bases between them. This CDR3 is 14 amino acids long. CDR1 and CDR2 (germline): MNHEY, SVGAGI. CDR3 nucleotide sequence: TGTGCCAGCAGTCGGACGGGGGGATATGAAAAACTGTTTTTT. Protein: CASSRTGGYEKLFF.

This chain connects TRBV4-3 to TRBJ1-2, with D possibly matching TRBD1 (5 bases). This CDR3 contains 16 residues. The V and J ends lost 0 bases and 5 bases respectively, with 16 bases between them. Germline V gene lookup returns CDR1 LGHNA and CDR2 YSLEER. The CDR3 DNA sequence: TGCGCCAGCAGCCAAGATGGGGGGATGCGGGGGTATGGCTACACCTTC. Protein product: CASSQDGGMRGYGYTF.

This sequence joins TRBV5-6 and TRBJ2-6; possibly TRBD2 for D (6 bases). The V and J ends lost 2 bases and 2 bases respectively, with 17 bases between them. The CDR3 length is 18 residues. Germline V lookup: CDR1 SGHDT, CDR2 YYEEEE. CDR3 protein: CASSFSGRLGAGANVLTF. The CDR3 bases are TGTGCCAGCAGCTTTTCGGGGAGGCTGGGGGCTGGGGCCAACGTCCTGACTTTC.

The V gene is TRBV4-2, the J gene TRBJ2-1; 8 bases are a match to TRBD2. Trimming cost V 4 bases and J 5 bases; bases outside gene matches: 7. From germline, CDR1 is LGHNA and CDR2 YNFKEQ. This CDR3 spans 15 amino acids. The CDR3 sequence: CASSPGGGLNNEQFF. For the CDR3, the DNA is TGTGCCAGCAGCCCCGGCGGGGGGTTAAACAATGAGCAGTTCTTC.

The rearrangement links TRBV5-4 to TRBJ2-7; TRBD1 or TRBD2 may be the D gene (5 bases each). The CDR3 has 15 residues. Germline CDR1 and CDR2: SGHNT and YYREEE (reference sequence). The V gene lost 4 bases and the J gene lost 1 base, with 15 bases spanning the gap. CDR3 nucleotide sequence: TGTGCCAGCAGCCGGGGTGGGGCGAGGTCCTACGAGCAGTACTTC. Translated, it gives CASSRGGARSYEQYF.

This sequence joins TRBV6-5 and TRBJ1-2; TRBD1 matches at 9 bases. The CDR3 runs to 14 residues. V dropped 6 bases and J dropped 0; count of bases not matched to a gene: 2. Per the germline V gene, CDR1 is MNHEY and CDR2 is SVGAGI. As DNA, the CDR3 is TGTGCCAGCAGGGGACAGGGTCCTAACTATGGCTACACCTTC. It encodes CASRGQGPNYGYTF.

The J gene is TRBJ2-7, the V gene TRBV3-1 (or the pseudogene TRBV3-2), with D perhaps being TRBD1 or TRBD2 (5 bases each). Germline lookup yields CDR1 LGHDT and CDR2 YNNKEL (reference sequence). V shed 4 bases and J shed 2 bases, with 18 bases lying between them. The CDR3 sequence is 16 residues long. This CDR3 is CASSPMPGPRPYEQYF. DNA of the CDR3: TGTGCCAGCAGCCCGATGCCGGGACCTCGACCCTACGAGCAGTACTTC.

The chain joins TRBV27 to TRBJ1-4, with D possibly matching TRBD1 (5 bases). V was cut by 5 bases and J by 0 bases, with 7 bases left in between. CDR1 and CDR2 from the germline V gene are MNHEY and SMNVEV (reference sequence). The CDR3 is made up of 14 amino acids. Written as DNA, the CDR3 is TGTGCCAGCAGTCACAGGCCAACTAATGAAAAACTGTTTTTT. Amino acid sequence: CASSHRPTNEKLFF.

The gene calls are TRBV9 and TRBJ1-4, with no clear D. The V and J ends lost 4 bases and 3 bases respectively, with 13 bases between them. Germline CDR1 SGDLS, CDR2 YYNGEE. The CDR3 has 15 residues. The CDR3 sequence is CASSPTPWPNEKLFF. In nucleotides, the CDR3 is TGTGCCAGCAGCCCGACCCCGTGGCCTAATGAAAAACTGTTTTTT.